There are many counts of the clone carrying this TCR beta chain. The antigen remains undetermined. The data derive from a study of T cells after yellow fever vaccination. The overall study: SMART-Seq v4 Ultra Low Input served to prepare low-cell-number fractions.

Researchers made TCR cDNA using 5'RACE template switching, and this step added a universal primer site and UMIs. TCRdb reprocessed the 5' RACE reads with MiXCR, giving one entry per CDR3 protein. The table includes some 600,000 distinct CDR3 sequences, less than 20% detected once. Study-level findings and limits: Boosting was followed by the reappearance of most primary-vaccination clones (roughly 95% CD4, 85% to 90% CD8).

The germline CDR1 and CDR2 sequences are SGHRS and YFSETQ. The germline V and J ends were trimmed by 1 base and 5 bases, with 19 bases remaining between them. The CDR3 extends over 18 amino acids. The V and J genes are TRBV5-1 and TRBJ1-6, with D maybe TRBD1 (6 bases). This specimen consisted of PBMCs, obtained about 5 days after the first yellow fever vaccination. The sequence was collected from a man aged 18 to 30 who received the YFV17D yellow fever vaccine. The CDR3 nucleotides read TGCGCCAGCAGCTTGAGGGGGACGACCCGGACTGATAATTCACCCCTCCACTTT. As protein: CASSLRGTTRTDNSPLHF.